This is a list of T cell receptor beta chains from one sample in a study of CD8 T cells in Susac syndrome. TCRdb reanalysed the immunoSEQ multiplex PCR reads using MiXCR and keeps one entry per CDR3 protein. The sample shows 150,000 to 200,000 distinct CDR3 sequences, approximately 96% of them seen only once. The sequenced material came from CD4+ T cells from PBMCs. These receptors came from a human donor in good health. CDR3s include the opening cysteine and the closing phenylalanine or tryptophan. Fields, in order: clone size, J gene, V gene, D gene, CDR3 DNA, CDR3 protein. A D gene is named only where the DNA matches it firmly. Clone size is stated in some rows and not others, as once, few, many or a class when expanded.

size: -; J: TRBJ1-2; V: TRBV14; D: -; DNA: TGTGCCAGCAGCACCCGGTCGGATGCCGACTATGGCTACACCTTC; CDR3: CASSTRSDADYGYTF
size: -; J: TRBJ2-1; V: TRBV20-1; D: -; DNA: TGCAGTGCTCCCCCGGAGTGGTCGGGTGAGCAGTTCTTC; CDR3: CSAPPEWSGEQFF
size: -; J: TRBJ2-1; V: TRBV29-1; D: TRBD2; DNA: TGCAGCGCTACTGGACTAGCGGGGGGCGAGCAGTTCTTC; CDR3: CSATGLAGGEQFF
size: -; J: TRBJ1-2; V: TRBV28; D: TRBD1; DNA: TGTGCCAGCAGTCCGGGGACAGACGTCTATGGCTACACCTTC; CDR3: CASSPGTDVYGYTF
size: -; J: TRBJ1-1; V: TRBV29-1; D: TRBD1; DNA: TGCAGCGTTGAAGTAACAGGGGAAGGTGACACTGAAGCTTTCTTT; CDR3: CSVEVTGEGDTEAFF
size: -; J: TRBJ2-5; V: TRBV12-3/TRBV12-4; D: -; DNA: TGTGCCAGCAGCCTATTTAGGCAAGAGACCCAGTACTTC; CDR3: CASSLFRQETQYF
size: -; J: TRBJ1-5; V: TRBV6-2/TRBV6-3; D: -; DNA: TGTGCCAGCAGCCCCCCGGGGCCCCAGCATTTT; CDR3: CASSPPGPQHF
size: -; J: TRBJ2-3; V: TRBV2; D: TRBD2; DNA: TGTGCCAGCCGACTAGCCTTCACAGATACGCAGTATTTT; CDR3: CASRLAFTDTQYF
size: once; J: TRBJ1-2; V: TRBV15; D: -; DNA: TGTGCCACCAGCAGAGTGGTCCACTATGGCTACACCTTC; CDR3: CATSRVVHYGYTF
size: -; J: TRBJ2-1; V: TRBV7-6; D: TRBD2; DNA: TGTGCCAGCAGCATCGGGACTAGCGGGAAGCAGTTCTTC; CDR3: CASSIGTSGKQFF
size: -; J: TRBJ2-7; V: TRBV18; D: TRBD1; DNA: TGTGCCAGCTCAAAGACAGGGGTTTTCGAGCAGTACTTC; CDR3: CASSKTGVFEQYF
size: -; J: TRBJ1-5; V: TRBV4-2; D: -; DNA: TGTGCCAGCAGCCAAGGTTTTTCCAATCAGCCCCAGCATTTT; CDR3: CASSQGFSNQPQHF
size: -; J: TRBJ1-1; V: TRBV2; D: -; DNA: TGTGCCAGCAGTGATGGACGGGACACTGAAGCTTTCTTT; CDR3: CASSDGRDTEAFF
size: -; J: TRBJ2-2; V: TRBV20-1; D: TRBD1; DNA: TGCAGTGCCCAGAGAGGCCAGGGGGCTAGCACCGGGGAGCTGTTTTTT; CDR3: CSAQRGQGASTGELFF
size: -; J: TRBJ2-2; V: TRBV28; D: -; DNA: TGTGCCAGCAGTTTTGGTGGGTCGAACACCGGGGAGCTGTTTTTT; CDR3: CASSFGGSNTGELFF
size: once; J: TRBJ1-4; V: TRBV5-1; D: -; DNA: TGCGCCAGCAGCCCCGAGACCAGGGTTGAAAAACTGTTTTTT; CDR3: CASSPETRVEKLFF
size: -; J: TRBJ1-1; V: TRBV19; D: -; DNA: TGTGCCAGTAGTATTCCCCCATGGAACACTGAAGCTTTCTTT; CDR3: CASSIPPWNTEAFF
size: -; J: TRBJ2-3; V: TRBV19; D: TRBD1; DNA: TGTGCCAGTAGCCCAACAGGGGAAGATACGCAGTATTTT; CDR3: CASSPTGEDTQYF
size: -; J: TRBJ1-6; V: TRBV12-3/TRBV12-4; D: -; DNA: TGTGCCAGCAGTTCCGTTTATTCACCCCTCCACTTT; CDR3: CASSSVYSPLHF
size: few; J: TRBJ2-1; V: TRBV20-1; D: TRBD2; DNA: TGCAGTGCTAGACTAGCGGGGGGTCCCAGCTCCTACAATGAGCAGTTCTTC; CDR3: CSARLAGGPSSYNEQFF
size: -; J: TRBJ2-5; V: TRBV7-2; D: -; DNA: TGTGCCAGCAGCCCCGAGGTCAGGGAGACCCAGTACTTC; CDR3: CASSPEVRETQYF
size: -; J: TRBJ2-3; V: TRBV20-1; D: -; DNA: TGCAGTGCTAGCAAGGGGGGCGGTATCACAGATACGCAGTATTTT; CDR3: CSASKGGGITDTQYF
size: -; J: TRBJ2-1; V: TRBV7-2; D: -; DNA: TGTGCCAGCAGCTTAACTGACTATGAGCAGTTCTTC; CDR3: CASSLTDYEQFF
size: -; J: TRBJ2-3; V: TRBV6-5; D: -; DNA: TGTGCCAGCAAAAAGCAGCTTAGCACAGATACGCAGTATTTT; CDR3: CASKKQLSTDTQYF
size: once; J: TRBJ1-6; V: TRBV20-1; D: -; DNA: TGCAGTGCCCCTTTACCCGGCTATAATTCACCCCTCCACTTT; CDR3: CSAPLPGYNSPLHF
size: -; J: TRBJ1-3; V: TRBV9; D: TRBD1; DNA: TGTGCCAGCAGCGGGCAAGGGACAGTCTCTGGAAACACCATATATTTT; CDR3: CASSGQGTVSGNTIYF
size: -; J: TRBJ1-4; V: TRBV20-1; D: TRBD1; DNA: TGCAGTGCTAGGACAGGGGATAATGAAAAACTGTTTTTT; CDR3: CSARTGDNEKLFF
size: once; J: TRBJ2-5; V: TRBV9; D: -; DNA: TGTGCCAGCAGCGTAGGGAATACTGGTGTGGAGACCCAGTACTTC; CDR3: CASSVGNTGVETQYF
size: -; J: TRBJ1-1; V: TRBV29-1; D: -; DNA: TGCAGCACGAGGGAGGGACCCATGAACACTGAAGCTTTCTTT; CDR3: CSTREGPMNTEAFF
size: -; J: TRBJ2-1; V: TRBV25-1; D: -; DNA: TGTGCCAGCACCCGGACAGCGCTGGGGAATGAGCAGTTCTTC; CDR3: CASTRTALGNEQFF
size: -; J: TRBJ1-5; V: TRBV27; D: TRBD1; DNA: TGTGCCAGCAGTCTATCGACAGGGCCTTTCAATCAGCCCCAGCATTTT; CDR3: CASSLSTGPFNQPQHF
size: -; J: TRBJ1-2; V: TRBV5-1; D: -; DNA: TGCGCCAGCAGAAGTGCGGCGGGCTATGGCTACACCTTC; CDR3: CASRSAAGYGYTF
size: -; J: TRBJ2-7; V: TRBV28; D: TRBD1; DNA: TGTGCCAGCAGAACCGGGACAGGGTTCTACGAGCAGTACTTC; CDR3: CASRTGTGFYEQYF
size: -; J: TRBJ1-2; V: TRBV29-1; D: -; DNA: TGCAGCGTTGAAGAGAACGGAAACTATGGCTACACCTTC; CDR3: CSVEENGNYGYTF
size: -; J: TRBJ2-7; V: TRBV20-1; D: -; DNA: TGCAGTGCTAGAGGGGGCCACAGGGTCCACGAGCAGTACTTC; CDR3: CSARGGHRVHEQYF
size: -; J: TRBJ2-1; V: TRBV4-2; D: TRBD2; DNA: TGTGCCAGCAGCCGTCATGAAGCGGGGGGTCACAATGAGCAGTTCTTC; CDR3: CASSRHEAGGHNEQFF
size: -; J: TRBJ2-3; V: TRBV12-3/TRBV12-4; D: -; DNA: TGTGCCAGCAGGTCCGGGGCAGATACGCAGTATTTT; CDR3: CASRSGADTQYF
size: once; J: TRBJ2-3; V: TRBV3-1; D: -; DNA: TGTGCCAGCAGTCAGGGGGGCCCAGATACGCAGTATTTT; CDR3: CASSQGGPDTQYF
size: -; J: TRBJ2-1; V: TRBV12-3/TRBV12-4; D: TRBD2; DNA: TGTGCCAGCAGTTTAGGGACTAGCGGGGGACCATTCGACAATGAGCAGTTCTTC; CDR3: CASSLGTSGGPFDNEQFF
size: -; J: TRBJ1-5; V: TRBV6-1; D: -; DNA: TGTGCCAGCAGTGAATTTCAGCCCCAGCATTTT; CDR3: CASSEFQPQHF
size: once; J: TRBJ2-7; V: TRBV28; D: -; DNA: TGTGCCAGCAGTCGGGGGCGCTACGAGCAGTACTTC; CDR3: CASSRGRYEQYF
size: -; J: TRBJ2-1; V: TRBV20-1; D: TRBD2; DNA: TGCAGTGCTAGGCTAGCGGGGGGGCTTACCGATGAGCAGTTCTTC; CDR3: CSARLAGGLTDEQFF
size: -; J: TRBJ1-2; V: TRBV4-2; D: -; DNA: TGTGCCAGCAGCCTGGGTAGGGGGAATGGCTACACCTTC; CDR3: CASSLGRGNGYTF
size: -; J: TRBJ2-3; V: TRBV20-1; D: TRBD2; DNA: TGCAGTGCTAGCACAGCGGGGGGATTAGATACGCAGTATTTT; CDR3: CSASTAGGLDTQYF
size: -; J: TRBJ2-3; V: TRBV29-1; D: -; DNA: TGCAGCGTCCTCGGGGGTACCACAGATACGCAGTATTTT; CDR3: CSVLGGTTDTQYF
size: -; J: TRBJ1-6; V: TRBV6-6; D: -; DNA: TGTGCCAGCATTCTTATGGCTAATTCACCCCTCCACTTT; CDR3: CASILMANSPLHF
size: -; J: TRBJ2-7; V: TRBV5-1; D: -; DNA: TGCGCCAGCAGCTTGACAGTCTACGAGCAGTACTTC; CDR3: CASSLTVYEQYF
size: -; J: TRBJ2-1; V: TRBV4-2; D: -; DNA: TGTGCCAGCAGCTTGAGGGGGGATGAGCAGTTCTTC; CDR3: CASSLRGDEQFF
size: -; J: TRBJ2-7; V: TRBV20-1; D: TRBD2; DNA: TGCAGTGCTAGAGGACTAGCGGGGTTCTACGAGCAGTACTTC; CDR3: CSARGLAGFYEQYF
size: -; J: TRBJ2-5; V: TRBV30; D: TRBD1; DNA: TGTGCCTGGAGTGTACAAGGGACAGGGCAAGAGACCCAGTACTTC; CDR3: CAWSVQGTGQETQYF
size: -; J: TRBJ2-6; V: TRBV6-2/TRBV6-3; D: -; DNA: TGTGCCAGCTTTGGGTGGGAGACCAACGTCCTGACTTTC; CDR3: CASFGWETNVLTF
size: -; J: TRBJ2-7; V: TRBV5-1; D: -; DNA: TGCGCCAGCAGCTTGCGCGCTCGGAGCGACGAGCAGTACTTC; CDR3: CASSLRARSDEQYF
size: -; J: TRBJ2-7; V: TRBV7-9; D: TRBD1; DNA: TGTGCCAGCAGCCCAACCGGGACAGGGGGCTACGAGCAGTACTTC; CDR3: CASSPTGTGGYEQYF
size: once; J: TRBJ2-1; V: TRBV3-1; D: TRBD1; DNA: TGTGCCAGCAGCCACAACAGGGGTATAGAGCAGTTCTTC; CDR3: CASSHNRGIEQFF
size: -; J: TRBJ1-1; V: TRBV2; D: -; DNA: TGTGCCAGCAGTGAAGCGCTTGTCAGCACTGAAGCTTTCTTT; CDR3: CASSEALVSTEAFF
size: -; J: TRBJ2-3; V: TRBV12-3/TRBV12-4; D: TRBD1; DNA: TGTGCCAGCAGTTTAAGGGGACAGGGGCCGACAGATACGCAGTATTTT; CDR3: CASSLRGQGPTDTQYF
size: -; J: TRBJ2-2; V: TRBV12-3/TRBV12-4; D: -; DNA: TGTGCCAGCAGTTTCGCCTTGAGCAGCGGCGGGGAGCTGTTTTTT; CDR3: CASSFALSSGGELFF